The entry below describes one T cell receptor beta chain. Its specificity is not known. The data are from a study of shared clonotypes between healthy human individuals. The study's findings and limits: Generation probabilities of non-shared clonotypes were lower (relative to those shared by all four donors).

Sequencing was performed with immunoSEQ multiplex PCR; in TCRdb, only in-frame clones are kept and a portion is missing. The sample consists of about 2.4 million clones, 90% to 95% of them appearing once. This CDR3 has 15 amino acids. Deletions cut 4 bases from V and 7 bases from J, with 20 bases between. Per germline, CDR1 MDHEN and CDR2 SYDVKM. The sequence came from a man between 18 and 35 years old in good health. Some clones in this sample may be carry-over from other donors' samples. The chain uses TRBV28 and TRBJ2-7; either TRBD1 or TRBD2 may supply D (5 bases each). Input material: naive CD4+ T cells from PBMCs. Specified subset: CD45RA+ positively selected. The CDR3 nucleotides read TGTGCCAGCAGTTCGCCGGGACGCCTAGCAGGGGAGCAGTACTTC. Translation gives CASSSPGRLAGEQYF. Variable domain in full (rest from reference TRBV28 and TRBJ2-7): DVKVTQSSRYLVKRTGEKVFLECVQDMDHENMFWYRQDPGLGLRLIYFSYDVKMKEKGDIPEGYSVSREKKERFSLILESASTNQTSMYLCASSSPGRLAGEQYFGPGTRLTVT.